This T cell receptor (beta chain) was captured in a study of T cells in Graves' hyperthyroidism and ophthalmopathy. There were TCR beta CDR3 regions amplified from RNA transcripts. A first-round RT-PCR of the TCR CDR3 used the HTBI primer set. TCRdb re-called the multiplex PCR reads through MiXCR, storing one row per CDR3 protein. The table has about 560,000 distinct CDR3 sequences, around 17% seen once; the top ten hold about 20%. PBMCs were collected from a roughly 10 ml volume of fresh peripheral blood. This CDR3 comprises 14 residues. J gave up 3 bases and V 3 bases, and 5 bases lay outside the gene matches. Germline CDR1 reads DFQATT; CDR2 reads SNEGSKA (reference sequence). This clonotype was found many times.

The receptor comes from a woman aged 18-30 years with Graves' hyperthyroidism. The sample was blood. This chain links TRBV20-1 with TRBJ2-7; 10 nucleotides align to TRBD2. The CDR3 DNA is TGCAGTGCTAGGGTGGCTAGCGGGAGCTACGAGCAGTACTTC. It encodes CSARVASGSYEQYF.